Listed here are 21 T cell receptor beta chains from one sample, sequenced in a study of cytomegalovirus exposure and HLA in healthy donors. It was with 60 Vbeta and 13 Jbeta primers that the PCR ran. Some clones are missing from TCRdb's copy, which holds only in-frame ones; the method was immunoSEQ multiplex PCR. The sample shows some 130,000 clones, over 70% of them seen only once. The sample taken for sequencing was PBMCs. These receptor sequences come from a man aged 25 to 40 in good health and CMV-seronegative.

The genes are TRBV7-3 and TRBJ2-5; TRBD2 is a possible D gene (6 bases). V lost 4 bases and J lost 5, with 11 bases in between. The germline CDR1 and CDR2 sequences are SGHTA and FQGTGA. The CDR3 totals 13 residues. The CDR3 region is CASSSAGRETQYF. Here the CDR3 DNA reads TGTGCCAGCAGCTCGGCGGGACGGGAGACCCAGTACTTC.

The chain uses TRBV18 and TRBJ1-5; 11 nucleotides align to TRBD1. V lost 5 bases and J lost 5; bases outside the gene matches: 2. The V gene's germline CDR1 is KGHSH and CDR2 LQKENI. CDR3 length equals 14 residues. CDR3 residues: CASSWTGGDQPQHF. In DNA, the CDR3 is TGTGCCAGCTCATGGACAGGGGGCGATCAGCCCCAGCATTTT. The full variable domain, with the rest looked up from reference TRBV18 and TRBJ1-5, is NAGVMQNPRHLVRRRGQEARLRCSPMKGHSHVYWYRQLPEEGLKFMVYLQKENIIDESGMPKERFSAEFPKEGPSILRIQQVVRGDSAAYFCASSWTGGDQPQHFGDGTRLSIL.

The genes are TRBV2 and TRBJ2-1, with D hard to call. The CDR3 covers 12 residues. Per the germline V gene, CDR1 is SNHLY and CDR2 is FYNNEI. The V gene lost 5 bases and the J gene lost 8 bases, with 10 bases spanning the gap. The CDR3 region is CASSYSRDEQFF. The CDR3, as DNA: TGTGCCAGCAGTTATTCCCGTGATGAGCAGTTCTTC.

The chain employs TRBV2 and TRBJ1-5; D might be TRBD1 (6 bases). V dropped 5 bases and J dropped 0 bases, with 8 bases sitting between them. Germline V CDR1 and CDR2: SNHLY, FYNNEI. The CDR3 loop spans 14 amino acids. The CDR3 DNA reads TGTGCCAGCAGTCGGGACATTAGCAATCAGCCCCAGCATTTT. It specifies CASSRDISNQPQHF. The full variable domain, rest sourced from reference TRBV2 and TRBJ1-5, is EPEVTQTPSHQVTQMGQEVILRCVPISNHLYFYWYRQILGQKVEFLVSFYNNEISEKSEIFDDQFSVERPDGSNFTLKIRSTKLEDSAMYFCASSRDISNQPQHFGDGTRLSIL.

This chain joins TRBV30 and TRBJ1-1; D gene unclear. The V gene's germline CDR1 is GTSNPN and CDR2 SVGIG (reference sequence). The CDR3 sequence is 14 residues long. V lost 0 bases, J lost 6 bases, and 14 bases lay in between. The CDR3 sequence: CAWSVIGLRSEAFF. CDR3 in DNA: TGTGCCTGGAGTGTAATCGGACTCAGGTCTGAAGCTTTCTTT.

The chain is built from TRBV5-6 and TRBJ2-1; weak D call: TRBD2 (6 bases). V lost 6 bases, J lost 4 bases, and 14 bases lay in between. Germline loops: CDR1 SGHDT, CDR2 YYEEEE. The CDR3 loop spans 14 amino acids. The CDR3 is CASNGRGHYNEQFF. DNA of the CDR3: TGTGCCAGCAACGGGCGGGGTCATTACAATGAGCAGTTCTTC.

This clone was observed a handful of times. V usage is TRBV4-1 and J usage is TRBJ2-3, with D possibly TRBD2 on 5 matching bases. The CDR3 spans 14 residues. V shed 4 bases and J shed 2 bases, with 10 bases lying between them. Germline V lookup: CDR1 MGHRA, CDR2 YSYEKL. The chain's CDR3 is CASSPGGHTDTQYF. The CDR3 DNA sequence: TGCGCCAGCAGCCCCGGCGGGCACACAGATACGCAGTATTTT.

Details on this clone: The junction and the germline gene differ at one end; a read error may be behind it. The chain combines TRBV6-5 with TRBJ2-6; the D gene is possibly TRBD1 (5 bases). Looked up from germline, CDR1 is MNHEY and CDR2 is SVGAGI. The CDR3 is made up of 15 amino acids. The CDR3 coding sequence is TGTGCCAGCAGCCCCAGGGTGTCTGGGGCCAACGGCCTGACTTTC. This codes for CASSPRVSGANGLTF.

This chain connects TRBV27 to TRBJ1-2, with D possibly being TRBD1 (5 bases). Trimming shortened V by 2 bases and J by 2 bases, and 12 bases separated the two germline ends. CDR1 is MNHEY, CDR2 SMNVEV, per germline (reference sequence). CDR3 length equals 15 residues. CDR3 amino acids: CASSLGGEGNYGYTF. CDR3 nucleotides: TGTGCCAGCAGTTTAGGAGGGGAAGGCAACTATGGCTACACCTTC.

The chain employs TRBV2 and TRBJ2-5, with D maybe TRBD2 (6 bases). The germline CDR1 and CDR2 sequences are SNHLY and FYNNEI. CDR3 size: 14 residues. V lost 4 bases and J lost 5, with 14 bases in between. Here the CDR3 DNA reads TGTGCCAGCAGTGCGGAGGGGACTGGGGAGACCCAGTACTTC. Its protein product is CASSAEGTGETQYF.

The CDR3 DNA is TGTGCCATCAGCCAGGGACAAAACAAAGAGACCCAGTACTTC. It translates to CAISQGQNKETQYF. The rearrangement joins TRBV10-3 to TRBJ2-5; D may be TRBD1 (6 bases). V gave up 6 bases and J gave up 3 bases, with 14 bases separating them. The germline V gene has CDR1 ENHRY and CDR2 SYGVKD. CDR3 size: 14 residues.

The chain links TRBV15 to TRBJ2-1; 7 positions match TRBD1. Trimming at V came to 0 bases and at J to 9 bases, leaving 8 bases not matched to a gene. The CDR3 extends over 15 amino acids. CDR1 is LNHNV and CDR2 is YYDKDF in the germline V gene (reference sequence). In DNA form, the CDR3 reads TGTGCCACCAGCAGAGAAAGGACAGGTGGTGGTGAGCAGTTCTTC. This translates into CATSRERTGGGEQFF.

V usage is TRBV18 and J usage is TRBJ2-5; TRBD1 might be the D (6 bases). The CDR3 consists of 13 residues. V shed 4 bases and J shed 2 bases, with 8 bases lying between them. Looked up from germline, CDR1 is KGHSH and CDR2 is LQKENI. The DNA of the CDR3 is TGTGCCAGCTCACGGGGGCAACAAGAGACCCAGTACTTC. This encodes CASSRGQQETQYF. The full variable domain, completed using reference TRBV18 and TRBJ2-5, is NAGVMQNPRHLVRRRGQEARLRCSPMKGHSHVYWYRQLPEEGLKFMVYLQKENIIDESGMPKERFSAEFPKEGPSILRIQQVVRGDSAAYFCASSRGQQETQYFGPGTRLLVL.

This chain uses TRBV19 with TRBJ2-7, with 11 bases identical to TRBD2. V dropped 5 bases and J dropped 2; count of bases not matched to a gene: 5. Germline V CDR1 and CDR2: LNHDA, SQIVND (reference sequence). This CDR3 region has 15 residues. The CDR3 loop is CASSPLAGGPYEQYF. CDR3 nucleotide sequence: TGTGCCAGTAGTCCTCTAGCGGGAGGACCCTACGAGCAGTACTTC.

Points on this clone: At one end the junction does not follow the germline gene, possibly because of a read error. This chain joins TRBV5-1 and TRBJ2-6, with D possibly being TRBD1 (6 bases). Germline CDR1 reads SGHRS; CDR2 reads YFSETQ. The length of the CDR3 is 14 residues. DNA of the CDR3: TGCGCCAGCAGCGCTGGACAGAGTGCCAACGGCCTGACTTTC. It translates to CASSAGQSANGLTF. The whole variable domain, filled in from reference TRBV5-1 and TRBJ2-6, reads KAGVTQTPRYLIKTRGQQVTLSCSPISGHRSVSWYQQTPGQGLQFLFEYFSETQRNKGNFPGRFSGRQFSNSRSEMNVSTLELGDSALYLCASSAGQSANGLTFGAGSRLTVL.

This chain uses TRBV5-4 with TRBJ2-7, with 8 positions matching TRBD1. With V trimmed by 4 bases and J by 0 bases, 6 bases remained unmatched. Germline lookup yields CDR1 SGHNT and CDR2 YYREEE (reference sequence). CDR3 length equals 15 residues. CDR3 DNA: TGTGCCAGCAGCAGTAGACAGGGGAGCTCCTACGAGCAGTACTTC. Its translation: CASSSRQGSSYEQYF.

The chain joins TRBV6-1 to TRBJ1-6, with D unresolved. Germline CDR1 reads MNHNS; CDR2 reads SASEGT. Deletions cut 10 bases from V and 5 bases from J, with 12 bases between. The CDR3 is made up of 13 amino acids. The CDR3 region has the DNA TGTGCCACCGGGTTTGCAGATAATTCACCCCTCCACTTT. Protein sequence: CATGFADNSPLHF.

A word on this clone: Relative to the germline gene, one junction end is altered; a read error may explain this. The chain couples TRBV5-5 to TRBJ1-1, with 8 bases aligning to TRBD1. CDR1 and CDR2 from the germline V gene are SGHKS and YYEKEE (reference sequence). CDR3 length equals 14 residues. The CDR3 DNA follows: TGTGCCAGCAGATTGGACACAGGGGGCACTGAAGCTTTCTTT. Translating it yields CASRLDTGGTEAFF.

The chain has TRBV14 and TRBJ2-1; 8 bases line up with TRBD1. Losses at the gene ends were 1 base for V and 5 bases for J; bases not matched to a gene: 4. The CDR3 extends over 15 amino acids. CDR1 and CDR2 (germline): SGHDN, FVKESK. This chain's CDR3 is CASSQGTGLHNEQFF. For the CDR3, the DNA is TGTGCCAGCAGCCAAGGGACAGGGTTGCACAATGAGCAGTTCTTC.

This chain links TRBV27 with TRBJ1-4, with D unresolved. V was pared by 2 bases and J by 4 bases, with 8 bases between. Germline assignment: CDR1 MNHEY and CDR2 SMNVEV (reference sequence). The CDR3 is made up of 14 amino acids. CDR3 amino acids: CASSLREGNEKLFF. As DNA, the CDR3 is TGTGCCAGCAGTTTAAGGGAGGGTAATGAAAAACTGTTTTTT.

The chain has TRBV6-1 and TRBJ2-5; D possibly corresponds to TRBD1 (5 bases). This CDR3 region has 14 residues. Trimming stripped 5 bases from V and 0 bases from J, with 10 bases between. Germline lookup yields CDR1 MNHNS and CDR2 SASEGT. The CDR3 DNA sequence: TGTGCCAGCAGTCTGGACACGTACCAAGAGACCCAGTACTTC. Its translation is CASSLDTYQETQYF.